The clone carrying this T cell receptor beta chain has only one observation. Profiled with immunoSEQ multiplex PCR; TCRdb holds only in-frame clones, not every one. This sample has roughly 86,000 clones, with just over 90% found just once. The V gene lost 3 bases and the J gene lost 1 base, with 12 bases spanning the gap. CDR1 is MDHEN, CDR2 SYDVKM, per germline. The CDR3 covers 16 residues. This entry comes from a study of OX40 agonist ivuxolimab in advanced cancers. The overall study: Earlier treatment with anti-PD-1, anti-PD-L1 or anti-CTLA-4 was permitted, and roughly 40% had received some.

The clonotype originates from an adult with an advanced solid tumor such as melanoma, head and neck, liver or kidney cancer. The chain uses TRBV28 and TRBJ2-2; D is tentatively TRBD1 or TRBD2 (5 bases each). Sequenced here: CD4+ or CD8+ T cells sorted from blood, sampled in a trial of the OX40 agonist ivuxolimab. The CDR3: CASSFSGRRNTGELFF. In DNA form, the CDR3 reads TGTGCCAGCAGTTTTTCGGGGCGAAGGAACACCGGGGAGCTGTTTTTT.